Listed below are T cell receptor beta chains from one sample, sequenced in a study of blood T cell repertoires in COVID-19. The table came from immunoSEQ multiplex PCR; TCRdb's copy has only in-frame clones and leaves some out. The sample includes 210,000 or so clones, around 83% seen only once; the top ten take approximately 2.9%. Sequenced: peripheral blood. These TCRs come from a man in his fifties with active or convalescent COVID-19. Each CDR3 is given with its conserved first and last residue. Each record gives: V gene, J gene, D gene, clone size, CDR3 DNA, CDR3 protein. D genes are given only for firm matches. Clone size is stated in some rows and not others, as once, few, many or a class when expanded.

v_call: TRBV7-2; j_call: TRBJ1-6; d_call: TRBD1; clone_size: .; cdr3_nt: TGTGCCAGCAGTAGGTGGACAGGGCTCGGCTATAATTCACCCCTCCACTTT; cdr3_aa: CASSRWTGLGYNSPLHF
v_call: TRBV7-8; j_call: TRBJ2-2; d_call: TRBD1; clone_size: .; cdr3_nt: TGTGCCAGCAGCTCCACCGGGACAGGAGGTACCGGGGAGCTGTTTTTT; cdr3_aa: CASSSTGTGGTGELFF
v_call: TRBV5-1; j_call: TRBJ1-1; d_call: .; clone_size: .; cdr3_nt: TGCGCCAGCAGTCTACAGGGAATCTGGACTGAAGCTTTCTTT; cdr3_aa: CASSLQGIWTEAFF
v_call: TRBV4-2; j_call: TRBJ2-2; d_call: TRBD1; clone_size: .; cdr3_nt: TGTGCCAGCAGCCAAGCCACAGGGGTGGACACCGGGGAGCTGTTTTTT; cdr3_aa: CASSQATGVDTGELFF
v_call: TRBV18; j_call: TRBJ1-1; d_call: .; clone_size: .; cdr3_nt: TGTGCCAGCTCACCACTGGACAGTAACACTGAAGCTTTCTTT; cdr3_aa: CASSPLDSNTEAFF
v_call: TRBV10-3; j_call: TRBJ1-1; d_call: .; clone_size: .; cdr3_nt: TGTGCCATCAGTACAGGGTCGGGTAACACTGAAGCTTTCTTT; cdr3_aa: CAISTGSGNTEAFF
v_call: TRBV18; j_call: TRBJ1-1; d_call: .; clone_size: once; cdr3_nt: TGTGCCAGCTCATCTGAACCCGGGGGTCTAGCTTTCTTT; cdr3_aa: CASSSEPGGLAFF
v_call: TRBV9; j_call: TRBJ2-3; d_call: TRBD2; clone_size: once; cdr3_nt: TGTGCCAGCAGCCTAGCGGGGGTACCCACAGATACGCAGTATTTT; cdr3_aa: CASSLAGVPTDTQYF
v_call: TRBV4-3; j_call: TRBJ1-3; d_call: .; clone_size: .; cdr3_nt: TGCGCCAGCAGCCAAGATTCGCGGACAGAAGGAAACACCATATATTTT; cdr3_aa: CASSQDSRTEGNTIYF
v_call: TRBV18; j_call: TRBJ1-1; d_call: .; clone_size: .; cdr3_nt: TGTGCCAGCTCACCGCAGGGGATGAACACTGAAGCTTTCTTT; cdr3_aa: CASSPQGMNTEAFF
v_call: TRBV5-1; j_call: TRBJ2-1; d_call: TRBD1; clone_size: few; cdr3_nt: TGCGCCAGCAGCTTGGGGCCGGGGCCAGGGGGCTCCTACAATGAGCAGTTCTTC; cdr3_aa: CASSLGPGPGGSYNEQFF
v_call: TRBV5-1; j_call: TRBJ2-5; d_call: TRBD1; clone_size: .; cdr3_nt: TGCGCCAGCGGCCCCACAGGGGCAAAGACCCAGTACTTC; cdr3_aa: CASGPTGAKTQYF
v_call: TRBV3-1/TRBV3-2; j_call: TRBJ2-2; d_call: TRBD2; clone_size: .; cdr3_nt: TGTGCCAGCAGCCTCGGACTAGCGGGAGCCGCGAACACCGGGGAGCTGTTTTTT; cdr3_aa: CASSLGLAGAANTGELFF
v_call: TRBV29-1; j_call: TRBJ2-2; d_call: .; clone_size: .; cdr3_nt: TGCAGCGCCAGCGAGGGGGAGCTGTTTTTT; cdr3_aa: CSASEGELFF
v_call: TRBV6-5; j_call: TRBJ1-6; d_call: .; clone_size: .; cdr3_nt: TGTGCCAGCAGTTCCAGGGTTCCTAATTCACCCCTCCACTTT; cdr3_aa: CASSSRVPNSPLHF
v_call: TRBV29-1; j_call: TRBJ2-2; d_call: TRBD1; clone_size: many; cdr3_nt: TGCAGCGTTGAAAAGACAGGGATCGACGGGGAGCTGTTTTTT; cdr3_aa: CSVEKTGIDGELFF
v_call: TRBV18; j_call: TRBJ1-1; d_call: TRBD1; clone_size: few; cdr3_nt: TGTGCCAGCTCACCACTTCGGACAGGGGCGAACACTGAAGCTTTCTTT; cdr3_aa: CASSPLRTGANTEAFF
v_call: TRBV19; j_call: TRBJ1-5; d_call: TRBD1; clone_size: few; cdr3_nt: TGTGCCAGTAGGAAAGACAGGGGTCCTTATAGCAATCAGCCCCAGCATTTT; cdr3_aa: CASRKDRGPYSNQPQHF
v_call: TRBV28; j_call: TRBJ2-1; d_call: TRBD2; clone_size: .; cdr3_nt: TGTGCCAGCAGTTTGGGAGGGAGCTCCTACAATGAGCAGTTCTTC; cdr3_aa: CASSLGGSSYNEQFF
v_call: TRBV19; j_call: TRBJ2-1; d_call: .; clone_size: .; cdr3_nt: TGTGCCAGTACAAGTAGGGGTCGCAATGAGCAGTTCTTC; cdr3_aa: CASTSRGRNEQFF
v_call: TRBV7-2; j_call: TRBJ2-1; d_call: TRBD2; clone_size: .; cdr3_nt: TGTGCCAGCAGCCCGGGGACTAGCGGACTCTCCTACAATGAGCAGTTCTTC; cdr3_aa: CASSPGTSGLSYNEQFF
v_call: TRBV12-3/TRBV12-4; j_call: TRBJ1-5; d_call: TRBD1; clone_size: .; cdr3_nt: TGTGCCAGTGGGACAGTTAGCAATCAGCCCCAGCATTTT; cdr3_aa: CASGTVSNQPQHF
v_call: TRBV10-3; j_call: TRBJ1-3; d_call: .; clone_size: .; cdr3_nt: TGTGCCATCCAGGGCTCTGGAAACACCATATATTTT; cdr3_aa: CAIQGSGNTIYF
v_call: TRBV19; j_call: TRBJ2-7; d_call: TRBD1; clone_size: few; cdr3_nt: TGTGCCAGTATGGGACAGGCGAGCTACGAGCAGTACTTC; cdr3_aa: CASMGQASYEQYF
v_call: TRBV28; j_call: TRBJ1-1; d_call: TRBD1; clone_size: once; cdr3_nt: TGTGCCAGCAGTCCCTTTATCCTGGACAGGGTAGGGGCGGTTCTTGAAGCTTTCTTT; cdr3_aa: CASSPFILDRVGAVLEAFF
v_call: TRBV30; j_call: TRBJ2-7; d_call: TRBD1; clone_size: .; cdr3_nt: TGTGCCTTGAACCGGGACAGAAACTTGGGGGAGCAGTACTTC; cdr3_aa: CALNRDRNLGEQYF
v_call: TRBV13; j_call: TRBJ2-1; d_call: TRBD2; clone_size: .; cdr3_nt: TGTGCCAGCAGAGAGACGGGACTAGCGATCAATGAGCAGTTCTTC; cdr3_aa: CASRETGLAINEQFF
v_call: TRBV19; j_call: TRBJ2-6; d_call: .; clone_size: .; cdr3_nt: TGTGCCAGTAGTCGGCTCTACAGGGAAGAAGACTCTGGGGCCAACGTCCTGACTTTC; cdr3_aa: CASSRLYREEDSGANVLTF
v_call: TRBV30; j_call: TRBJ2-5; d_call: TRBD2; clone_size: once; cdr3_nt: TGTGCCTGGAGTCTCTCTAGCGGGGCCGAGACCCAGTACTTC; cdr3_aa: CAWSLSSGAETQYF
v_call: TRBV28; j_call: TRBJ1-5; d_call: TRBD1; clone_size: .; cdr3_nt: TGTGCCAGCAGTCCCATGACAGGGCGACAGCCCCAGCATTTT; cdr3_aa: CASSPMTGRQPQHF
v_call: TRBV19; j_call: TRBJ2-7; d_call: .; clone_size: .; cdr3_nt: TGTGCCAGTAGTGCATCGACACGTTCCTACGAGCAGTACTTC; cdr3_aa: CASSASTRSYEQYF
v_call: TRBV7-2; j_call: TRBJ1-2; d_call: TRBD1; clone_size: .; cdr3_nt: TGTGCCAGCAGCCTGCTTCGGACAGGATATGGCTACACCTTC; cdr3_aa: CASSLLRTGYGYTF
v_call: TRBV6-2/TRBV6-3; j_call: TRBJ1-1; d_call: TRBD1; clone_size: .; cdr3_nt: TGTGCCAGCAGTTACGACCCCGGGACAGTGAACACTGAAGCTTTCTTT; cdr3_aa: CASSYDPGTVNTEAFF
v_call: TRBV29-1; j_call: TRBJ2-7; d_call: TRBD2; clone_size: .; cdr3_nt: TGCAGCGTTGAATTAGCGGGTCGCTCCTACGAGCAGTACTTC; cdr3_aa: CSVELAGRSYEQYF
v_call: TRBV4-2; j_call: TRBJ2-2; d_call: .; clone_size: .; cdr3_nt: TGTGCCAGCAGCCAAGATCGCGGGGGCCCCAGGCCTACCGGGGAGCTGTTTTTT; cdr3_aa: CASSQDRGGPRPTGELFF
v_call: TRBV9; j_call: TRBJ1-5; d_call: .; clone_size: .; cdr3_nt: TGTGCCAGCAGCGTAGAAGGTAGGGGTTTGCAGCCCCAGCATTTT; cdr3_aa: CASSVEGRGLQPQHF
v_call: TRBV12-5; j_call: TRBJ2-5; d_call: .; clone_size: .; cdr3_nt: TGTGCTAGCTCACCCTTCGGAGAGACCCAGTACTTC; cdr3_aa: CASSPFGETQYF
v_call: TRBV6-5; j_call: TRBJ1-2; d_call: .; clone_size: .; cdr3_nt: TGTGCCAGCAGCCGGGACCCGGAGGGTTATGGCTACACCTTC; cdr3_aa: CASSRDPEGYGYTF
v_call: TRBV4-3; j_call: TRBJ2-5; d_call: .; clone_size: .; cdr3_nt: TGCGCCAGCAGCCCCGGGGGGCGTCGGAGTCAAGAGACCCAGTACTTC; cdr3_aa: CASSPGGRRSQETQYF
v_call: TRBV5-1; j_call: TRBJ2-5; d_call: .; clone_size: .; cdr3_nt: TGCGCCAGCAGCTTGGATGGCAATCAAGAGACCCAGTACTTC; cdr3_aa: CASSLDGNQETQYF
v_call: TRBV5-8; j_call: TRBJ2-5; d_call: TRBD2; clone_size: .; cdr3_nt: TGTGCCAGCAGCACTGGACTAGCGGGGGGGATTTCCGAGACCCAGTACTTC; cdr3_aa: CASSTGLAGGISETQYF
v_call: TRBV5-1; j_call: TRBJ2-1; d_call: .; clone_size: once; cdr3_nt: TGCGCCAGCAGCTCTGGACTAGGGGGGAACGAGCAGTTCTTC; cdr3_aa: CASSSGLGGNEQFF
v_call: TRBV7-8; j_call: TRBJ2-5; d_call: .; clone_size: .; cdr3_nt: TGTGCCAGCAGGACTAACCCCGGCCGGCACCAAGAGACCCAGTACTTC; cdr3_aa: CASRTNPGRHQETQYF
v_call: TRBV5-4; j_call: TRBJ2-4; d_call: .; clone_size: .; cdr3_nt: TGTGCCAGCAGCTTGCAAGACACAGGGCGGGTACAAAACATTCAGTACTTC; cdr3_aa: CASSLQDTGRVQNIQYF
v_call: TRBV6-5; j_call: TRBJ2-1; d_call: TRBD1; clone_size: .; cdr3_nt: TGTGCCAGCAGTTACAGGGGGCGACCTAACAATGAGCAGTTCTTC; cdr3_aa: CASSYRGRPNNEQFF
v_call: TRBV6-5; j_call: TRBJ1-2; d_call: TRBD1; clone_size: once; cdr3_nt: TGTGCCAGCTCATACGAGGGACAGGGCCATGGCTACACCTTC; cdr3_aa: CASSYEGQGHGYTF
v_call: TRBV6-5; j_call: TRBJ1-5; d_call: .; clone_size: .; cdr3_nt: TGTGCCAGCTGGGTCAGGGCTAGCAATCAGCCCCAGCATTTT; cdr3_aa: CASWVRASNQPQHF
v_call: TRBV7-9; j_call: TRBJ1-1; d_call: .; clone_size: .; cdr3_nt: TGTGCCAGCAGCCGGGCGGGAGGGGTAGGCACTGAAGCTTTCTTT; cdr3_aa: CASSRAGGVGTEAFF
v_call: TRBV4-1; j_call: TRBJ2-3; d_call: .; clone_size: .; cdr3_nt: TGCGCCAGCAGCCAAGTGCACTATGGCACAGATACGCAGTATTTT; cdr3_aa: CASSQVHYGTDTQYF
v_call: TRBV30; j_call: TRBJ1-5; d_call: .; clone_size: .; cdr3_nt: TGTGCCGGGGAGTGGGGGGTCAATCAGCCCCAGCATTTT; cdr3_aa: CAGEWGVNQPQHF
v_call: TRBV2; j_call: TRBJ2-7; d_call: TRBD1; clone_size: once; cdr3_nt: TGTGCCAGCAGTGAGGACAGGGGGCGGACCTACGAGCAGTACTTC; cdr3_aa: CASSEDRGRTYEQYF
v_call: TRBV5-1; j_call: TRBJ1-5; d_call: .; clone_size: many; cdr3_nt: TGCGCCAGCAGCTACGGGGATCTGGGTGGCAATCAGCCCCAGCATTTT; cdr3_aa: CASSYGDLGGNQPQHF
v_call: TRBV5-1; j_call: TRBJ2-4; d_call: .; clone_size: few; cdr3_nt: TGCGCCAGCAGCTCCCGACAGGGACTAGCCAAAAACATTCAGTACTTC; cdr3_aa: CASSSRQGLAKNIQYF